This paragraph covers one T cell receptor beta chain sequence. The V and J ends lost 3 bases and 3 bases respectively, with 13 bases between them. Per germline, CDR1 SGHRS and CDR2 YFSETQ. The length of the CDR3 is 15 residues. Cohort placement rested on clinical history that participants reported themselves. These data belong to a study of blood T cell repertoires in COVID-19. The method was immunoSEQ multiplex PCR; TCRdb's version includes in-frame clones alone and lacks a portion of them. The sample consists of 330,000 or so clones, roughly 90% of them appearing once. The chain recombines TRBV5-1 with TRBJ1-5; a weak D match, TRBD1 (6 bases). Sequenced material: PBMCs or T cells enriched from blood (not recorded which). This clonotype was obtained from a woman aged 30 to 39 who had recovered from COVID-19. This CDR3 reads CASSSGGGPNQPQHF. The CDR3 region has the DNA TGCGCCAGCAGCTCGGGAGGGGGGCCCAATCAGCCCCAGCATTTT.